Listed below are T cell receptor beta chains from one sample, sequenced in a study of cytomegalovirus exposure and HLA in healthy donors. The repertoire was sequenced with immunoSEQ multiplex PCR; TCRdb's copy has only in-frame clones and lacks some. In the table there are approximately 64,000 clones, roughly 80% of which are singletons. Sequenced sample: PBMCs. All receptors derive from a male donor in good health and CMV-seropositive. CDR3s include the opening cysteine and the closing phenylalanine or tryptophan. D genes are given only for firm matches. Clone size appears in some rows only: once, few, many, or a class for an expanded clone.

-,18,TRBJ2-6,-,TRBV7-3,TGTGCCAGCAGCTTACACCCCGCGTCCGGCTCTGGGGCCAACGTCCTGACTTTC,CASSLHPASGSGANVLTF
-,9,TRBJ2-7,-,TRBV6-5,TGTGCCAGCCCTAAGGAGCAGTACTTC,CASPKEQYF
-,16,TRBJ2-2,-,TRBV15,TGTGCCACCAGCAGAGAGCCGGGGGCGAACACCGGGGAGCTGTTTTTT,CATSREPGANTGELFF
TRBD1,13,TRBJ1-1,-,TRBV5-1,TGCGCCAGCAGTCCTTGGGGACAGGGCCCGGCTTTCTTT,CASSPWGQGPAFF
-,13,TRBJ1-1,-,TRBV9,TGTGCCAGCAGCGTAAACGACGGGACTGAAGCTTTCTTT,CASSVNDGTEAFF
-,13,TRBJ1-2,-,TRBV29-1,TGCAGCGCTCCAGGTTTGTCAGGGAATAGCTACACCTTC,CSAPGLSGNSYTF
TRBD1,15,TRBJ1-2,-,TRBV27,TGTGCCAGCTGTCGACAGGGGGCGAGTCTATGGGGCTACACCTTC,CASCRQGASLWGYTF
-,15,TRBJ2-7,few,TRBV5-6,TGTGCCAGCAGCCCTTGGACAGCACCAGACTACGAGCAGTACTTC,CASSPWTAPDYEQYF
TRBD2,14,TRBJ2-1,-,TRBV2,TGTGCCAGCAGTGAACTAGCGGGGATCAATGAGCAGTTCTTC,CASSELAGINEQFF
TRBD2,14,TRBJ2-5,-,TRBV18,TGTGCCAGCTCACCTGTCGGCGGGGGAGAGACCCAGTACTTC,CASSPVGGGETQYF
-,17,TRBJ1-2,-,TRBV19,TGTGCCAGTAGCGCGCTGAGACTTGGACAGATCCTCTATGGCTACACCTTC,CASSALRLGQILYGYTF
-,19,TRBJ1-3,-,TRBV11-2,-,CASSWSFRARGESGNTIYF
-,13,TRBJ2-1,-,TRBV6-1,TGTGCCAGCAGTATCACTAGCAGCAATGAGCAGTTCTTC,CASSITSSNEQFF
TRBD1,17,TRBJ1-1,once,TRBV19,TGTGCCAGTAGTATACATAGGGACAGGGGGCCCGGCACTGAAGCTTTCTTT,CASSIHRDRGPGTEAFF
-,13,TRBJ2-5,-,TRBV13,TGTGCCAGCAGCTCACGTGGGGCCAAGACCCAGTACTTC,CASSSRGAKTQYF
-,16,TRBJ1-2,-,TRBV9,TGTGCCAGCAGTCCCCCGGTTGAGGATGTAAGCTATGGCTACACCTTC,CASSPPVEDVSYGYTF
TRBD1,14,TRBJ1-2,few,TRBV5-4,TGTGCCAGCAGCGCGGGACAGGGTAGACAAGGCTACACCTTC,CASSAGQGRQGYTF
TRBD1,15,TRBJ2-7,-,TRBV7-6,TGTGCCAGCAGCGAACGGACAGGGGGCTGGGGAGAGCAGTACTTC,CASSERTGGWGEQYF
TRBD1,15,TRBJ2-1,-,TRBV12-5,TGTGCTAGTGCCCAAACCGGGACAGTTCACAATGAGCAGTTCTTC,CASAQTGTVHNEQFF
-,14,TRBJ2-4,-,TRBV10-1,TGCGCCAGCAGCCCGCCCGCCGGAGGAAACATTCAGTACTTC,CASSPPAGGNIQYF
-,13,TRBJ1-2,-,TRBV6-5,TGTGCCGCTAGCAAAGGCAGGAACTATGGCTACACCTTC,CAASKGRNYGYTF
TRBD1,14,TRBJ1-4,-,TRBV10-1,TGCGCCAGCAGAAGGGGACAGATTAATGAAAAACTGTTTTTT,CASRRGQINEKLFF
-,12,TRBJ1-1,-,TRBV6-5,TGTGCCAGCAGTTACGGCAGAGGGAAAGCTTTCTTT,CASSYGRGKAFF
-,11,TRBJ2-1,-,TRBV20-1,TGCAGTGCCAAGAGGGGGATTGAGCAGTTCTTC,CSAKRGIEQFF
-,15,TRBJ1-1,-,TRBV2,TGTGCCAGCAGTGAAGCCCCAGGCCTTGGTACTGAAGCTTTCTTT,CASSEAPGLGTEAFF
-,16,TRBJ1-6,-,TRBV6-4,TGTGCCAGCACAATTGGCAGGAGGGATTTCAGTTCACCCCTCCACTTT,CASTIGRRDFSSPLHF
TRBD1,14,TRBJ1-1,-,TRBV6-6,TGTGCCAGCAGTCCTGGGACAGCTTTTTCTGAAGCTTTCTTT,CASSPGTAFSEAFF
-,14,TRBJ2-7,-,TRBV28,TGTGCCGCATCAAGGCCAGGTATCCAATGGGAGCAGTACTTC,CAASRPGIQWEQYF
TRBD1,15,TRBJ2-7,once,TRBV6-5,TGTGCCAGCAGTTCCCGGACAGGGGGCGCGCACGAGCAGTACTTC,CASSSRTGGAHEQYF
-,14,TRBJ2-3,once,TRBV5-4,TGTGCCAGCAGCGCTAACAGATACACAGATACGCAGTATTTT,CASSANRYTDTQYF
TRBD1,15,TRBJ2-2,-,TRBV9,TGTGCCAGCAGCGCCGGGACAGGGTTCACCGGGGAGCTGTTTTTT,CASSAGTGFTGELFF
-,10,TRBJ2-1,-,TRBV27,TGTGCCAGCAGCGGTAGTGAGCAGTTCTTC,CASSGSEQFF
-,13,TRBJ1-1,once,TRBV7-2,TGTGCCAGCAGCCGACAGGCGAACACTGAAGCTTTCTTT,CASSRQANTEAFF
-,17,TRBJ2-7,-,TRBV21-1,TGTGCCAGCAGCAATAGGGATCGGGGACAGGGGGCACTCGAGCAGTACTTC,CASSNRDRGQGALEQYF